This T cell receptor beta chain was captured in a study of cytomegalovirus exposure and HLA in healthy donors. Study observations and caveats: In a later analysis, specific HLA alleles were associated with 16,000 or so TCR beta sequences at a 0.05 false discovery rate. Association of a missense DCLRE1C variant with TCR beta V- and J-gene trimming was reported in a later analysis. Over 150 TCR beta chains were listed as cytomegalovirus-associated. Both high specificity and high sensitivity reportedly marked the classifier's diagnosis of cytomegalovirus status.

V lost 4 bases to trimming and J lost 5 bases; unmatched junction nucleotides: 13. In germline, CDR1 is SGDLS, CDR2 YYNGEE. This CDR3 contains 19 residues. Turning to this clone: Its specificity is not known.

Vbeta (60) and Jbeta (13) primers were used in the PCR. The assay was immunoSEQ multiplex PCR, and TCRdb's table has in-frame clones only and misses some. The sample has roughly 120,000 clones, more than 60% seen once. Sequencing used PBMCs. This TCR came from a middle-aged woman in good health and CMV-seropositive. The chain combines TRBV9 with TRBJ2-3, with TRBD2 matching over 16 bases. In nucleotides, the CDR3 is TGTGCCAGCAGCCCGGGACTAGCGGGAGGGCCATCGAGGGGAGATACGCAGTATTTT. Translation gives CASSPGLAGGPSRGDTQYF.